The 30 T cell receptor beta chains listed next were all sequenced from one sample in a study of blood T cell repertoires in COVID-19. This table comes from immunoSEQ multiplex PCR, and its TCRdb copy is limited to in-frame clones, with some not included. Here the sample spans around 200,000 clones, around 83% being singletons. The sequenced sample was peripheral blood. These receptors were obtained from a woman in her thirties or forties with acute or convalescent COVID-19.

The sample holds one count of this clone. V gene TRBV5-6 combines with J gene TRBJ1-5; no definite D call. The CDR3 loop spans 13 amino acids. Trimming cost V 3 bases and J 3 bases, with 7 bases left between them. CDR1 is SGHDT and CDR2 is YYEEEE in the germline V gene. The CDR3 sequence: CASSWALNQPQHF. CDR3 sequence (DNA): TGTGCCAGCAGCTGGGCACTCAATCAGCCCCAGCATTTT.

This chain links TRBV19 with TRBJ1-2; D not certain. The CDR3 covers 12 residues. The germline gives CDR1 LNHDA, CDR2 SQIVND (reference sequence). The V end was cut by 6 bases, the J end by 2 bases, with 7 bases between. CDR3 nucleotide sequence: TGTGCCAGTAGATACAGCAACTATGGCTACACCTTC. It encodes CASRYSNYGYTF.

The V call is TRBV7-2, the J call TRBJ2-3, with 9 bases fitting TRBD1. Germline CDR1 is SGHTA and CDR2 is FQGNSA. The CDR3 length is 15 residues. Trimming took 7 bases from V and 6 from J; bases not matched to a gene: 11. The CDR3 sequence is CASTLQGASGDTQYF. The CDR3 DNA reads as TGTGCCAGCACCCTACAGGGGGCATCTGGGGATACGCAGTATTTT.

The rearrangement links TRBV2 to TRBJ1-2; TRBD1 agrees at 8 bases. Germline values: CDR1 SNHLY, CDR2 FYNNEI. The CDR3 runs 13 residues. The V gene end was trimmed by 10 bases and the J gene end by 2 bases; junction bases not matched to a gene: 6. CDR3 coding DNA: TGTGCCAACGCAGGGGGCCCCAACTATGGCTACACCTTC. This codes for CANAGGPNYGYTF.

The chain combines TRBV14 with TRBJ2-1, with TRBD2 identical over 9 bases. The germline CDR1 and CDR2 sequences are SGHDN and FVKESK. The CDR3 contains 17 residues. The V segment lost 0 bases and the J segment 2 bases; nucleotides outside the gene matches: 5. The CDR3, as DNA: TGTGCCAGCAGCCAAGATCCGGCGGGAGGGCCCTACAATGAGCAGTTCTTC. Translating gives CASSQDPAGGPYNEQFF.

CDR3: CASSYGTVYNEQFF. CDR3 DNA sequence: TGTGCCAGCAGTTACGGGACTGTATACAATGAGCAGTTCTTC. The chain joins TRBV6-5 to TRBJ2-1; a weak D match, TRBD2 (6 bases). Trimming cost V 2 bases and J 4 bases, with 9 bases left between them. There are 14 residues in the CDR3. Germline values: CDR1 MNHEY, CDR2 SVGAGI.

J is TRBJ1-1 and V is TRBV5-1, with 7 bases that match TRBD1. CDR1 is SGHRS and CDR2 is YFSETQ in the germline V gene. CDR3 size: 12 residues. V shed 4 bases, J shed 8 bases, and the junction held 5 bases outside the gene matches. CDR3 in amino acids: CASSVGTAEAFF. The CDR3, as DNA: TGCGCCAGCAGCGTCGGGACAGCCGAAGCTTTCTTT.

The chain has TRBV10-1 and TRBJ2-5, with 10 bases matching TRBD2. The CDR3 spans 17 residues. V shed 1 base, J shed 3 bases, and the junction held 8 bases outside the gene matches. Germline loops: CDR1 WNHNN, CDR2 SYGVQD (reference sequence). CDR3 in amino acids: CASSEWGAGGKEETQYF. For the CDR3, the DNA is TGCGCCAGCAGTGAGTGGGGAGCGGGGGGGAAAGAAGAGACCCAGTACTTC.

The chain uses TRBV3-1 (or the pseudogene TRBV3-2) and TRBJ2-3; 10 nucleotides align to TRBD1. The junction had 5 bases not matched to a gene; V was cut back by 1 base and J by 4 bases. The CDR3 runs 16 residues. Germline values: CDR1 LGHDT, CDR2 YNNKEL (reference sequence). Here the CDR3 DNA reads TGTGCCAGCAGCCAAGGCGGACAGGGGGGCGCAGATACGCAGTATTTT. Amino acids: CASSQGGQGGADTQYF.

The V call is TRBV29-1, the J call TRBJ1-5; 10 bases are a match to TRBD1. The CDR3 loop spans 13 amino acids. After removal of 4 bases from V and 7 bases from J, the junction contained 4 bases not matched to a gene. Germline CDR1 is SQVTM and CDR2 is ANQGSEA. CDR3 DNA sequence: TGCAGCGTTGGACAGGGGGCAGGCCAGCCCCAGCATTTT. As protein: CSVGQGAGQPQHF.

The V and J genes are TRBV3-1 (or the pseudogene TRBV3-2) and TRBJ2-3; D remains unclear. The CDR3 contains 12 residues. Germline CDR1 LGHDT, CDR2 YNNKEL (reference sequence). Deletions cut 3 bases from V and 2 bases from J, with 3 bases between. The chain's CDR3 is CASSHFTDTQYF. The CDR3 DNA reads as TGTGCCAGCAGCCACTTCACAGATACGCAGTATTTT.

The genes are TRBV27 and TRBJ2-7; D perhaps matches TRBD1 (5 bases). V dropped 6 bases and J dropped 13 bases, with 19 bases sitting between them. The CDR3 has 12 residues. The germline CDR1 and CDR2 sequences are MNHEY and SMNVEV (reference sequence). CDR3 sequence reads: CASSTASRVEYF. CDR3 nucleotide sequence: TGTGCCAGCAGCACCGCCTCCAGGGTAGAATACTTC.

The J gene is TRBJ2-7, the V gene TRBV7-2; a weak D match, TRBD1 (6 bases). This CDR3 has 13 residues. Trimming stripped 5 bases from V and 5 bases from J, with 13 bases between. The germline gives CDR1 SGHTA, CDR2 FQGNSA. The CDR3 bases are TGTGCCAGCAGCCCCCAGACAGGAAACGAGCAGTACTTC. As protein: CASSPQTGNEQYF.

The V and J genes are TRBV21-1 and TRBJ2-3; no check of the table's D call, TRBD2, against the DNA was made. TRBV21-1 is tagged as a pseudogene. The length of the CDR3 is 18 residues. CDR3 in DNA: TGTGCCAGCAGCCCGTTCCGGGCTACGGGGGGGAGCACAGATACGCAGTATTTT. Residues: CASSPFRATGGSTDTQYF.

As DNA, the CDR3 is TGTGCCAGCGGGGGGTTCGGGCAGCCCCAGCATTTT. It translates to CASGGFGQPQHF. This sequence joins TRBV6-6 and TRBJ1-5; a possible D gene is TRBD1 (5 bases). The CDR3 contains 12 residues. Germline V gene lookup returns CDR1 MNHNY and CDR2 SVGAGI (reference sequence). V was shortened by 8 bases and J by 7 bases, with 12 bases between the two germline ends.

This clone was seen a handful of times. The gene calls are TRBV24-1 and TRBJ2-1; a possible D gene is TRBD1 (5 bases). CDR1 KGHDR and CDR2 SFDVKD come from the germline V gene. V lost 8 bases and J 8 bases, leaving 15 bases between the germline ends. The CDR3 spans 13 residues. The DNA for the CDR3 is TGTGCCACCACCGATGCAGGGTTGGATGAGCAGTTCTTC. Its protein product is CATTDAGLDEQFF.

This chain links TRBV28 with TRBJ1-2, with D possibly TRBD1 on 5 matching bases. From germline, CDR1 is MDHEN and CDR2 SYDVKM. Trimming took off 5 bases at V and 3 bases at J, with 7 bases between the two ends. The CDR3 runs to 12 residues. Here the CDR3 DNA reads TGTGCCAGCAGTGCAGGGTACTATGGCTACACCTTC. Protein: CASSAGYYGYTF.

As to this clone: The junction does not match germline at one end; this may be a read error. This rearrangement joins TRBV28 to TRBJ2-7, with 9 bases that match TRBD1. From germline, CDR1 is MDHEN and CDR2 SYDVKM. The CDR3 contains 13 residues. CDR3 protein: CASSLYRDRAPRF. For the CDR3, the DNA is TGTGCCAGCAGTTTATACCGGGACAGGGCCCCCCGCTTC.

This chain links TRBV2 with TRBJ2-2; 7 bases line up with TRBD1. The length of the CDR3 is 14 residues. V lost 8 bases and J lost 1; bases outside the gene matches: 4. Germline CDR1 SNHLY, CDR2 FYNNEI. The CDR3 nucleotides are TGTGCCAGCGGCCGACAGGGGAACACCGGGGAGCTGTTTTTT. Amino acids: CASGRQGNTGELFF.

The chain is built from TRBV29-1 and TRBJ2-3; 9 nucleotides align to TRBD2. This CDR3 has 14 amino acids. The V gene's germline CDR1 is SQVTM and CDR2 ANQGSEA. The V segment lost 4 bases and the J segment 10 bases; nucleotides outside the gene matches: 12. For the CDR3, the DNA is TGCAGCGTTGGGTCGGTTAGCGGGAGTGGTGCGCAGTATTTT. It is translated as CSVGSVSGSGAQYF.

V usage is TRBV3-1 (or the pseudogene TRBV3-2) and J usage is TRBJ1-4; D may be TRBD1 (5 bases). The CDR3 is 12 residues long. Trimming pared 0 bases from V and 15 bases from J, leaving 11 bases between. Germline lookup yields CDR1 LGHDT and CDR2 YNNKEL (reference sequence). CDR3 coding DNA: TGTGCCAGCAGCCAAGAGCGAAGGACATTGTTTTTT. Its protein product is CASSQERRTLFF.

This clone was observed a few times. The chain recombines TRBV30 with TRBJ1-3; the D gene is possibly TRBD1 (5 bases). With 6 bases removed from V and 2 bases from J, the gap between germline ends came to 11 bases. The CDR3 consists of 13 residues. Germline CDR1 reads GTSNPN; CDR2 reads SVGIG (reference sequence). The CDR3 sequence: CACSGGTGNTIYF. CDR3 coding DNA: TGTGCCTGCTCGGGGGGGACTGGAAACACCATATATTTT.

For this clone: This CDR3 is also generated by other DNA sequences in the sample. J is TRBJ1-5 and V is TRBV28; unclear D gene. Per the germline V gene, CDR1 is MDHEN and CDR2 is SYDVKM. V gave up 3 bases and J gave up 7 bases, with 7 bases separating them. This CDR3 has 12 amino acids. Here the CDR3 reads CASSFSGQPQHF. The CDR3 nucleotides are TGTGCCAGCAGTTTCTCGGGGCAGCCCCAGCATTTT.

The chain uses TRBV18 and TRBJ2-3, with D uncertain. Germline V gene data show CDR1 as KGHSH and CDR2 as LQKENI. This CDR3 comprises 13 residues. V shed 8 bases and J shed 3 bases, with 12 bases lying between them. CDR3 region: CASESLSTDTQYF. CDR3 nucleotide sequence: TGTGCCAGCGAAAGCCTAAGTACAGATACGCAGTATTTT.

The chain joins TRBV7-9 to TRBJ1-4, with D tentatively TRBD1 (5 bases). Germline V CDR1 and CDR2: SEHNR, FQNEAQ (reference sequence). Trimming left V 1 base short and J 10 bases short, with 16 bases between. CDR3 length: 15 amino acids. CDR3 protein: CASSLEGAGRGKLFF. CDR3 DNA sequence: TGTGCCAGCAGCTTAGAGGGTGCAGGGCGAGGAAAACTGTTTTTT.

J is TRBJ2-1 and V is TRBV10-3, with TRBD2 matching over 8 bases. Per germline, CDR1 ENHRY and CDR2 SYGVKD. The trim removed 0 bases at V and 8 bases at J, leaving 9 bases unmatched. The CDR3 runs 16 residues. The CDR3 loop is CAISESGLAGRDEQFF. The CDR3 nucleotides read TGTGCCATCAGTGAGTCCGGCCTAGCGGGTAGAGATGAGCAGTTCTTC.

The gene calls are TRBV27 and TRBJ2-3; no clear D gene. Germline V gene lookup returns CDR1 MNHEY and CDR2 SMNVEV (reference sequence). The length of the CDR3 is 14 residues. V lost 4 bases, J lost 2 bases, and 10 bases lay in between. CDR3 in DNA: TGTGCCAGCAGTTACTCCACCCACACAGATACGCAGTATTTT. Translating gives CASSYSTHTDTQYF.

Here the CDR3 reads CASSSGQVTNTGELFF. CDR3 in DNA: TGCGCCAGCAGCTCGGGACAGGTCACGAACACCGGGGAGCTGTTTTTT. The V call is TRBV5-1, the J call TRBJ2-2; 8 bases match TRBD1. Germline V gene lookup returns CDR1 SGHRS and CDR2 YFSETQ. J was trimmed by 0 bases and V by 3 bases; bases with no gene match: 4. The CDR3 runs 16 residues. The whole variable domain, filled in from reference TRBV5-1 and TRBJ2-2, reads KAGVTQTPRYLIKTRGQQVTLSCSPISGHRSVSWYQQTPGQGLQFLFEYFSETQRNKGNFPGRFSGRQFSNSRSEMNVSTLELGDSALYLCASSSGQVTNTGELFFGEGSRLTVL.

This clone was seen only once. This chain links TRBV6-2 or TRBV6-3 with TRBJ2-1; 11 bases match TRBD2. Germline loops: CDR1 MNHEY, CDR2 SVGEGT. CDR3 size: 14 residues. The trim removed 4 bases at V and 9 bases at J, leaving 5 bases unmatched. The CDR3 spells CASSWIAGGAEQFF. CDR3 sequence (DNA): TGTGCCAGCAGTTGGATAGCGGGGGGGGCTGAGCAGTTCTTC.

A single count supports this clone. CDR3 in amino acids: CASQLSGRTYNEQFF. The CDR3, as DNA: TGTGCCAGTCAACTCAGCGGGAGGACCTACAATGAGCAGTTCTTC. The chain joins TRBV21-1 to TRBJ2-1; no check of the table's D call, TRBD2, against the DNA was made. TRBV21-1 corresponds to a pseudogene. The CDR3 runs 15 residues.